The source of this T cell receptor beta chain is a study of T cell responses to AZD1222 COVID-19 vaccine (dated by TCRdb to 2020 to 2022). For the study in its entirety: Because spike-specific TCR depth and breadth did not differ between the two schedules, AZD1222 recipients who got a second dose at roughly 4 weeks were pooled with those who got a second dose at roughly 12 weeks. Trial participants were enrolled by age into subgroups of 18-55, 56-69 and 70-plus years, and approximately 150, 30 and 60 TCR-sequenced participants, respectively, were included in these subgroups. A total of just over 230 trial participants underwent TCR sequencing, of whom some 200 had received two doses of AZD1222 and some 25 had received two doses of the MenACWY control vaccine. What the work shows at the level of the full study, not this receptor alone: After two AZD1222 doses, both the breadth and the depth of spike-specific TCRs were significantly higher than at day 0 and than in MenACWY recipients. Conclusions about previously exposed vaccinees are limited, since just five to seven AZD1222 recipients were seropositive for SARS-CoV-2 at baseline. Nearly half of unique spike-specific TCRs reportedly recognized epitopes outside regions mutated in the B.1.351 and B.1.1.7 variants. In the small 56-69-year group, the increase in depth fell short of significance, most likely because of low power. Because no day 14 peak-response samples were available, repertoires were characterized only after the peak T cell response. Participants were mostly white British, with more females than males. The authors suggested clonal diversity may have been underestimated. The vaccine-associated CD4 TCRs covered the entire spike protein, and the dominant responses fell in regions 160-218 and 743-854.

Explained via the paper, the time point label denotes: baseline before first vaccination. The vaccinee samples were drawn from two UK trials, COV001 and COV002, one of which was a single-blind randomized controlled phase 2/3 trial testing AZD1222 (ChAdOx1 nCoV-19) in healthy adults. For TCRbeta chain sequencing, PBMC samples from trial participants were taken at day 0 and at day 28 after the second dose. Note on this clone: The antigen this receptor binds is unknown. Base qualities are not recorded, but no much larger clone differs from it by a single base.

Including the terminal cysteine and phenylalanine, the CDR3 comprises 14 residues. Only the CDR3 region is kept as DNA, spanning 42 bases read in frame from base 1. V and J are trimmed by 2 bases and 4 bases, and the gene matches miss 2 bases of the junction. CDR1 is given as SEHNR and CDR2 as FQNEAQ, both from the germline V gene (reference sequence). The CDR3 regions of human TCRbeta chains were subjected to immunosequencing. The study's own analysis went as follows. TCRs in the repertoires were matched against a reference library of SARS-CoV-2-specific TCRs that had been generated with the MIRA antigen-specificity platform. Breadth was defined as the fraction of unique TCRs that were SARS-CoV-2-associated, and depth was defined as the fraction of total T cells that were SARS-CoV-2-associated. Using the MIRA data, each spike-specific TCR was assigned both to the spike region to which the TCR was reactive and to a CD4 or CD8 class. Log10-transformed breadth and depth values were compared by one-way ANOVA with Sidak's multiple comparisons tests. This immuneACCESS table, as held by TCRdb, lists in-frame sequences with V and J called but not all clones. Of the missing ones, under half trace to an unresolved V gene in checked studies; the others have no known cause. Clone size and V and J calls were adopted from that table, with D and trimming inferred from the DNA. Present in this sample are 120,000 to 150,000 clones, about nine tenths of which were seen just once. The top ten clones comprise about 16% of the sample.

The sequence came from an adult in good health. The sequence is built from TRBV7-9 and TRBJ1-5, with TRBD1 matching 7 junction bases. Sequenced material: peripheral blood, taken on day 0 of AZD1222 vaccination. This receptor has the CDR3 CASSLMGQNQPQHF. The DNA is TGTGCCAGCAGCTTAATGGGACAGAATCAGCCCCAGCATTTT. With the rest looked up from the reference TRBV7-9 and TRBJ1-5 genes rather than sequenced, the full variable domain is DTGVSQNPRHKITKRGQNVTFRCDPISEHNRLYWYRQTLGQGPEFLTYFQNEAQLEKSRLLSDRFSAERPKGSFSTLEIQRTEQGDSAMYLCASSLMGQNQPQHFGDGTRLSIL.